Shown below are 10 T cell receptor beta chains from a single sample sequenced in a study of T cells in women clearing cervical HPV infection. Assay: immunoSEQ multiplex PCR; the TCRdb copy retains only in-frame clones and omits some. This sample's table reports some 16,000 clones. Material for sequencing was blood buffy coat. The receptors were sampled from a woman aged 18-70 years with a cervical HPV16 infection that either progressed to CIN3+ or cleared (not recorded which).

Regarding this clone: The read gets to within 3 residues of the CDR3 end, and the germline J gene fills in the rest. The chain uses TRBV2 and TRBJ1-6; no clear D gene. Germline loops: CDR1 SNHLY, CDR2 FYNNEI. This CDR3 contains 14 residues. The V and J ends lost 6 bases and 9 bases respectively, with 15 bases between them. The DNA read from the CDR3 is TGTGCCAGCAGCGGGGATGAGCGATCTTCACCC. It encodes CASSGDERSSP. The CDR3 as a whole reads CASSGDERSSPLHF.

Note on this clone: The read halts 3 residues ahead of the CDR3 end, with the missing end drawn from the germline J gene. This chain joins TRBV7-2 and TRBJ2-2, with D uncertain. Trimming left V 4 bases short and J 8 bases short, with 11 bases between. CDR1 and CDR2 from the germline V gene are SGHTA and FQGNSA. This CDR3 is 13 amino acids long. The covered CDR3 bases are TGTGCCAGCAGCTCCCTCAGGCGTGGGGAG. Protein: CASSSLRRGE. The whole CDR3 region reads CASSSLRRGELFF.

Regarding this clone: Read sequence stops 3 residues before the CDR3 end, and the germline J gene provides the missing end. The chain recombines TRBV3-1 (or the pseudogene TRBV3-2) with TRBJ2-1; 8 nucleotides line up with TRBD2. V was pared by 4 bases and J by 7 bases, with 6 bases of the junction left unmatched. This CDR3 comprises 14 residues. Germline loops: CDR1 LGHDT, CDR2 YNNKEL (reference sequence). The CDR3 sequence is CASSPSGSLNEQFF. CDR3 DNA, as far as it was read: TGTGCCAGCAGCCCAAGCGGGAGTCTAAATGAG.

Note on this clone: The read terminates 3 residues ahead of where the CDR3 ends, so the germline J gene completes it. The chain has TRBV5-4 and TRBJ2-5; D may be TRBD2 (6 bases). This CDR3 contains 13 residues. Trimming shortened V by 6 bases and J by 2 bases, and 11 bases separated the two germline ends. Germline V gives CDR1 SGHNT, CDR2 YYREEE (reference sequence). The CDR3 spells CASNRGMQETQYF. The covered CDR3 bases are TGTGCCAGCAATCGCGGGATGCAAGAGACC.

A note on this clone: The CDR3 end is not reached by the read, which stops 3 residues before it; the germline J gene fills it in. V gene TRBV19 combines with J gene TRBJ2-1; 7 bases are a match to TRBD2. The V and J ends lost 4 bases and 7 bases, in that order; junction bases with no gene match: 4. CDR3 length equals 13 residues. Germline CDR1 reads LNHDA; CDR2 reads SQIVND (reference sequence). CDR3 DNA, as far as it was read: TGTGCCAGTAGTACGATCGGGGGGAATGAG. The encoded protein is CASSTIGGNE. The whole CDR3 is CASSTIGGNEQFF.

To note about this clone: The read terminates 3 residues before the CDR3 end, so the remaining end is supplied by the germline J gene. This chain links TRBV5-1 with TRBJ2-6; a weak D match, TRBD2 (6 bases). The CDR3 loop spans 18 amino acids. Per germline, CDR1 SGHRS and CDR2 YFSETQ. V was cut by 4 bases and J by 0 bases, with 17 bases left in between. The CDR3 DNA, read in part, is TGCGCCAGCAGCCCGGGACTGCTGGATCTCTCTGGGGCCAACGTC. Translated, it gives CASSPGLLDLSGANV. The complete CDR3 reads CASSPGLLDLSGANVLTF.

Comments on this clone: The read ends 3 residues before the CDR3 terminus; that terminus is restored from the germline J gene. The chain combines TRBV11-1 with TRBJ2-7; TRBD1 matches 8 bases. The CDR3 spans 15 residues. Germline-derived CDR1 and CDR2 are SGHAT and FQDESV (reference sequence). V trimming: 4 bases; J trimming: 3 bases; junction bases outside the gene matches: 8. The chain's CDR3 is CASSSNRQGHYEQYF. The CDR3 bases that were read are TGTGCCAGCAGCTCGAATCGACAGGGGCACTACGAG.

A word on this clone: The read halts 3 residues ahead of the CDR3 end, with the missing end drawn from the germline J gene. V usage is TRBV2 and J usage is TRBJ1-4; 8 bases agree with TRBD1. The ends lost 11 bases at V and 4 bases at J; junction bases unmatched: 12. CDR1 is SNHLY, CDR2 FYNNEI, per germline. The CDR3 is made up of 15 amino acids. CDR3 DNA, as far as it was read: TGTGCCTCCCGCCCCCAGGGGGCAGGTAATGAAAAA. Protein: CASRPQGAGNEK. In full, the CDR3 is CASRPQGAGNEKLFF.

With respect to this clone: The CDR3 end falls 3 residues outside the read, so it is completed with the germline J gene. V and J are TRBV5-1 and TRBJ2-7, with D perhaps matching TRBD2 (6 bases). Germline lookup yields CDR1 SGHRS and CDR2 YFSETQ. V gave up 0 bases and J gave up 3 bases, with 10 bases separating them. The CDR3 covers 14 residues. This CDR3 is CASSLGGANYEQYF. The DNA read from the CDR3 is TGCGCCAGCAGCTTGGGCGGGGCAAACTACGAG.

To note about this clone: The sequence runs out 3 residues before the end of the CDR3; the remainder is reconstructed from the germline J gene. The rearrangement links TRBV12-3 or TRBV12-4 to TRBJ2-3, with D possibly being TRBD2 (6 bases). The CDR3 extends over 15 amino acids. Trimming left V 5 bases short and J 2 bases short, with 14 bases between. Incomplete CDR3 DNA: TGTGCCAGCAGTCCCTACGTGGACTACACAGATACG. It codes for CASSPYVDYTDT. Given in full, the CDR3 is CASSPYVDYTDTQYF.